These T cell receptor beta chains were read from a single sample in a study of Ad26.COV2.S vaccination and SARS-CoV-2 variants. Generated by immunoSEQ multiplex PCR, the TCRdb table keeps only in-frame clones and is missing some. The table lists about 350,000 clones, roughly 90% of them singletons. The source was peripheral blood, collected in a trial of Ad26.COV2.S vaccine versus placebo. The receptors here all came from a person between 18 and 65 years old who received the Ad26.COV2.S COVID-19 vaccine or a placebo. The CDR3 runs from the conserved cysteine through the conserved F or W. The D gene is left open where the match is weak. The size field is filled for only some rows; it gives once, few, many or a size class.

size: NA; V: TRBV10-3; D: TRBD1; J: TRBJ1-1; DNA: TGTGCCATCAGTGAAGACAGGGGGAGAGGTGAAGCTTTCTTT; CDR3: CAISEDRGRGEAFF
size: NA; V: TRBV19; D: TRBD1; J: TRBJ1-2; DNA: TGTGCCAGTAGTGAGCAAACCCCGGGACAGGGGGCCCGGACTGGCTACACCTTC; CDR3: CASSEQTPGQGARTGYTF
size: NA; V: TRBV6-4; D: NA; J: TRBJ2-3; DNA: TGTGCCAGCAGTGACTCGCAGGCGGATACGCAGTATTTT; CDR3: CASSDSQADTQYF
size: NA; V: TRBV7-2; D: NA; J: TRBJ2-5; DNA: TGTGCCAGCAGCTACCCGGCCAGCCGGATGGAGACCCAGTACTTC; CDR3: CASSYPASRMETQYF
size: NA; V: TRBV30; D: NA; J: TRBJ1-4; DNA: TGTGCCTTGGAGCTCCTTGATGAAAAACTGTTTTTT; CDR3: CALELLDEKLFF
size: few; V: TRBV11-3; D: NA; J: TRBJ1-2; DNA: TGTGCCAGCGGATCCCACACCTTC; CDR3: CASGSHTF
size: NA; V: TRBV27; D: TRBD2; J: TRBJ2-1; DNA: TGTGCCAGCAGTCCCCCGGGGGTAGCGGGATACAATGAGCAGTTCTTC; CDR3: CASSPPGVAGYNEQFF
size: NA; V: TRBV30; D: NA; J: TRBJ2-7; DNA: TGTGCCTGGACGCAGGTACCAACCTACGAGCAGTACTTC; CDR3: CAWTQVPTYEQYF
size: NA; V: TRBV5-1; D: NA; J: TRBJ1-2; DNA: TGCGCCAGCAGCTTGGAGGCGGGAGGCTACACCTTC; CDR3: CASSLEAGGYTF
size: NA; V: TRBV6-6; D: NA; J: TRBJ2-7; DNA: TGTGCCAGCAGTTACTCGGGATCATACGAGCAGTACTTC; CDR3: CASSYSGSYEQYF
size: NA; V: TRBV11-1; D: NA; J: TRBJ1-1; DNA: TGTGCCAGCAGCTCGAGTCATAGGGGCACTGAAGCTTTCTTT; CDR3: CASSSSHRGTEAFF
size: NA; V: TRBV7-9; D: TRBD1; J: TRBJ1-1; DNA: TGTGCCAGCAGCTTACGTCGGGACAGTGAAGCTTTCTTT; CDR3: CASSLRRDSEAFF
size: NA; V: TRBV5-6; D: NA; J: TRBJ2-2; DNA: TGTGCCAGCAGCTTCGGCGGATCGAACACCGGGGAGCTGTTTTTT; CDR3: CASSFGGSNTGELFF
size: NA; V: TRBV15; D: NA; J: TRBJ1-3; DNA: TGTGCCACCAGCAGAGATCTAGATTCTGGAAACACCATATATTTT; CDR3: CATSRDLDSGNTIYF
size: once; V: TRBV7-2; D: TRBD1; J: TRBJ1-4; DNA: TGTGCCAGCAGCTTAGGGGGACAGTCTAATGAAAAACTGTTTTTT; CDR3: CASSLGGQSNEKLFF
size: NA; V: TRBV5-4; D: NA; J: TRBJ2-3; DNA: TGTGCCAGCAGCTTCCGGGACAGCACAGATACGCAGTATTTT; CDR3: CASSFRDSTDTQYF
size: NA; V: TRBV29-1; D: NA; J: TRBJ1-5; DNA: TGCAGACACTGTGGTAGCAATCAGCCCCAGCATTTT; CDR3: CRHCGSNQPQHF
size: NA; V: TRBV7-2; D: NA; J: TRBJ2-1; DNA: TGTGCCAGCAGCTTAGCTGAATTGTGGAATGAGCAGTTCTTC; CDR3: CASSLAELWNEQFF
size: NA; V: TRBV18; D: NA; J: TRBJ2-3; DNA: TGTGCCAGCTCACCATTCGACGGCGGTACGCAGTATTTT; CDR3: CASSPFDGGTQYF
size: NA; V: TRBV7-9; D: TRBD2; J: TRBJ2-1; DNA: TGTGCCAGCATTCCTAGCGGGAACCATCAGGTGGATGAGCAGTTCTTC; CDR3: CASIPSGNHQVDEQFF
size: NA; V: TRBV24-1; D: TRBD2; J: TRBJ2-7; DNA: TGTGCCACCAGTGACAGCCTCGGGGGGGTACAGTACTTC; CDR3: CATSDSLGGVQYF
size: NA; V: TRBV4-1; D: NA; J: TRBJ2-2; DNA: TGCGCCAGCAGCCGCGACTCCCTGGGGACCGGGGAGCTGTTTTTT; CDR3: CASSRDSLGTGELFF
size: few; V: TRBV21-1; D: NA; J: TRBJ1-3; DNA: TGTGCCAGCAGCAAATTGAAGACAGACGGAGACACCATATATTTT; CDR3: CASSKLKTDGDTIYF